One sample yielded the 30 T cell receptor beta chains listed below, sequenced in a study of OX40 agonist ivuxolimab in advanced cancers. Library preparation was by the immunoSEQ multiplex PCR assay. Imported from immuneACCESS, the table was reduced by TCRdb to in-frame sequences with V and J called. These copies leave out some clones; in studies compared against another copy, an unresolved V gene accounts for under half, and the cause of the remainder is not known. This sample holds some 69,000 clones; approximately 90% were observed only once. Together, the top ten hold about 0.51% of the sample. This specimen was CD4+ or CD8+ T cells sorted from blood, taken in a trial of the OX40 agonist ivuxolimab. These receptors came from an adult with an advanced solid tumor such as melanoma, head and neck, liver or kidney cancer.

This chain uses TRBV6-5 with TRBJ1-3; possible D gene TRBD1, 5 bases. CDR1 and CDR2 from the germline V gene are MNHEY and SVGAGI. The V end was cut by 10 bases, the J end by 0 bases, with 16 bases between. The CDR3 is made up of 15 amino acids. The chain's CDR3 is CATRAGLTSGNTIYF. CDR3 sequence (DNA): TGTGCCACCCGAGCGGGGCTAACCTCTGGAAACACCATATATTTT.

This clone turned up a few times. The V call is TRBV18, the J call TRBJ2-7, with D possibly matching TRBD1 (5 bases). V gave up 6 bases and J gave up 0 bases, with 12 bases separating them. This CDR3 has 14 residues. Germline CDR1 reads KGHSH; CDR2 reads LQKENI. The CDR3 reads CASSPDRFSYEQYF. CDR3 nucleotides: TGTGCCAGCTCGCCCGACAGATTCTCCTACGAGCAGTACTTC.

The chain has TRBV5-1 and TRBJ2-4; weak D call: TRBD2 (7 bases). V was shortened by 4 bases and J by 6 bases, with 17 bases between the two germline ends. The CDR3 is 15 amino acids. Germline loops: CDR1 SGHRS, CDR2 YFSETQ. The CDR3 spells CASSPPGRGANIQYF. The CDR3 DNA follows: TGCGCCAGCAGCCCCCCGGGACGGGGGGCAAACATTCAGTACTTC.

The chain joins TRBV6-4 to TRBJ1-6; D remains ambiguous. This CDR3 is built from 14 residues. Trimming stripped 4 bases from V and 8 bases from J, with 12 bases between. Germline CDR1 and CDR2: MRHNA and SNTAGT. CDR3 loop: CASSASGSDSPLHF. The CDR3 region has the DNA TGTGCCAGCAGTGCTAGTGGGAGCGATTCACCCCTCCACTTT.

The chain links TRBV7-9 to TRBJ2-7; tentative D call: TRBD2 (6 bases). The CDR3 is 14 amino acids. V was shortened by 5 bases and J by 4 bases, with 15 bases between the two germline ends. Germline V gives CDR1 SEHNR, CDR2 FQNEAQ (reference sequence). The CDR3 region is CASSRGWDGYEQYF. The CDR3 DNA reads as TGTGCCAGCAGCCGGGGGTGGGACGGTTACGAGCAGTACTTC.

The V and J genes are TRBV6-1 and TRBJ1-6, with D possibly being TRBD1 (6 bases). CDR3 size: 15 residues. Germline lookup yields CDR1 MNHNS and CDR2 SASEGT. Deletions cut 1 base from V and 8 bases from J, with 12 bases between. CDR3 protein: CASSEDGQRDSPLHF. CDR3 coding DNA: TGTGCCAGCAGTGAAGACGGACAGCGGGATTCACCCCTCCACTTT.

The V gene is TRBV6-5, the J gene TRBJ1-2, with 7 bases matching TRBD1. Germline CDR1 MNHEY, CDR2 SVGAGI. V shed 2 bases and J 3 bases; nucleotides not matched to a gene: 0. The CDR3 is 13 residues long. The CDR3 sequence is CASSYDRDYGYTF. Here the CDR3 DNA reads TGTGCCAGCAGTTACGACAGGGACTATGGCTACACCTTC.

The chain combines TRBV25-1 with TRBJ2-7; the match to TRBD2 covers 12 bases. Trimming at V came to 7 bases and at J to 5 bases, leaving 6 bases not matched to a gene. There are 14 residues in the CDR3. Germline assignment: CDR1 MGHDK and CDR2 SYGVNS. The CDR3 loop reads CASIGLAGLNEQYF. CDR3 nucleotide sequence: TGTGCCAGCATCGGACTAGCGGGATTGAACGAGCAGTACTTC.

This rearrangement joins TRBV4-1 to TRBJ2-7; D may be TRBD1 (6 bases). V was shortened by 3 bases and J by 3 bases, with 18 bases between the two germline ends. This CDR3 is 16 amino acids long. The germline V gene encodes CDR1 MGHRA and CDR2 YSYEKL. The CDR3: CASSQGSTGRNYEQYF. Here the CDR3 DNA reads TGCGCCAGCAGCCAGGGTTCGACAGGTAGGAACTACGAGCAGTACTTC.

This clone has just one count. The rearrangement links TRBV15 to TRBJ1-1; D uncertain. Per germline, CDR1 LNHNV and CDR2 YYDKDF (reference sequence). This CDR3 has 14 residues. V was shortened by 0 bases and J by 1 base, with 6 bases between the two germline ends. The CDR3 loop is CATSRDRRNTEAFF. The CDR3 nucleotides read TGTGCCACCAGCAGAGATCGTAGGAACACTGAAGCTTTCTTT. Full variable domain (rest looked up from reference TRBV15 and TRBJ1-1): DAMVIQNPRYQVTQFGKPVTLSCSQTLNHNVMYWYQQKSSQAPKLLFHYYDKDFNNEADTPDNFQSRRPNTSFCFLDIRSPGLGDTAMYLCATSRDRRNTEAFFGQGTRLTVV.

The genes are TRBV7-2 and TRBJ1-1, with 11 bases identical to TRBD1. This CDR3 spans 15 amino acids. Germline values: CDR1 SGHTA, CDR2 FQGNSA. The ends lost 2 bases at V and 6 bases at J; junction bases unmatched: 5. CDR3 sequence: CASSLPGQGAAEAFF. The CDR3 DNA reads TGTGCCAGCAGCTTACCTGGACAGGGGGCCGCTGAAGCTTTCTTT. The complete variable domain, with remaining parts taken from reference TRBV7-2 and TRBJ1-1, reads GAGVSQSPSNKVTEKGKDVELRCDPISGHTALYWYRQSLGQGLEFLIYFQGNSAPDKSGLPSDRFSAERTGGSVSTLTIQRTQQEDSAVYLCASSLPGQGAAEAFFGQGTRLTVV.

The chain employs TRBV29-1 and TRBJ2-5; TRBD2 aligns across 10 bases. This CDR3 comprises 12 residues. CDR1 and CDR2 (germline): SQVTM, ANQGSEA. J lost 3 bases, V lost 6 bases, and 1 base had no gene match. CDR3 in amino acids: CSVGTSEETQYF. CDR3 bases: TGCAGCGTGGGGACTAGCGAAGAGACCCAGTACTTC.

The chain is built from TRBV15 and TRBJ2-5; the D gene is possibly TRBD1 (6 bases). Trimming took 0 bases from V and 5 from J, leaving 16 bases between them. In germline, CDR1 is LNHNV, CDR2 YYDKDF (reference sequence). There are 16 residues in the CDR3. CDR3 in DNA: TGTGCCACCAGCAGAGATAGGGCAGGGGAAGGGGAGACCCAGTACTTC. It codes for CATSRDRAGEGETQYF.

This clone occurred once. The CDR3 region is CASSIGNQETQYF. In DNA, the CDR3 is TGTGCCAGTAGTATAGGCAACCAAGAGACCCAGTACTTC. The rearrangement uses TRBV19 and TRBJ2-5, with unresolved D. The V end was cut by 1 base, the J end by 0 bases, with 3 bases between. Germline CDR1 and CDR2: LNHDA and SQIVND (reference sequence). The CDR3 is made up of 13 amino acids.

The chain combines TRBV6-5 with TRBJ2-7; TRBD2 matches 10 bases. V dropped 5 bases and J dropped 5; count of bases not matched to a gene: 9. The CDR3 consists of 15 residues. The germline CDR1 and CDR2 sequences are MNHEY and SVGAGI. The CDR3 coding sequence is TGTGCCAGCAGTACCCGGACTAGCGGATTCGACGAGCAGTACTTC. Amino acid sequence: CASSTRTSGFDEQYF.

The rearrangement uses TRBV6-6 and TRBJ2-3; no firm D call. This CDR3 has 16 residues. Trimming cost V 0 bases and J 3 bases, with 13 bases left between them. Looked up from germline, CDR1 is MNHNY and CDR2 is SVGAGI (reference sequence). DNA of the CDR3: TGTGCCAGCAGTTACTCGCTAGGAACCCCTACAGATACGCAGTATTTT. Amino acids: CASSYSLGTPTDTQYF.

The rearrangement links TRBV5-6 to TRBJ2-1; D uncertain. CDR1 is SGHDT, CDR2 YYEEEE, per germline. Trimming pared 4 bases from V and 3 bases from J, leaving 17 bases between. The CDR3 totals 16 residues. The CDR3 protein is CASSRRLEALYNEQFF. CDR3 nucleotide sequence: TGTGCCAGCAGCCGCCGACTTGAGGCCCTCTACAATGAGCAGTTCTTC.

This sequence joins TRBV11-2 and TRBJ2-5; TRBD1 matches at 7 bases. The J segment lost 5 bases and the V segment lost 4 bases, leaving 10 bases of the junction unmatched. Looked up from germline, CDR1 is SGHAT and CDR2 is FQNNGV. The length of the CDR3 is 15 residues. DNA for the CDR3: TGTGCCAGCAGCTCTAATAAAGGGGGCCGGGAGACCCAGTACTTC. This gives the protein CASSSNKGGRETQYF.

The chain employs TRBV4-2 and TRBJ1-4; D is undetermined. The germline gives CDR1 LGHNA, CDR2 YNFKEQ. V was pared by 2 bases and J by 5 bases, with 9 bases between. The CDR3 has 14 amino acids. CDR3 loop: CASSQKWPNEKLFF. CDR3 bases: TGTGCCAGCAGCCAAAAATGGCCCAATGAAAAACTGTTTTTT.

This chain connects TRBV11-2 to TRBJ2-7, with TRBD1 matching 7 bases. The CDR3 contains 14 residues. The V and J ends lost 5 bases and 3 bases, in that order; junction bases with no gene match: 7. CDR1 and CDR2 from the germline V gene are SGHAT and FQNNGV. CDR3: CASSPRTGYYEQYF. CDR3 in DNA: TGTGCCAGCAGCCCCCGGACAGGCTACTACGAGCAGTACTTC. The whole variable domain, remainder taken from reference TRBV11-2 and TRBJ2-7, is EAGVAQSPRYKIIEKRQSVAFWCNPISGHATLYWYQQILGQGPKLLIQFQNNGVVDDSQLPKDRFSAERLKGVDSTLKIQPAKLEDSAVYLCASSPRTGYYEQYFGPGTRLTVT.

The CDR3 region has the DNA TGTGCCAGCAGCGCAAGGCGTGAGGGGGGGGAGACCCAGTACTTC. Protein sequence: CASSARREGGETQYF. The chain has TRBV7-2 and TRBJ2-5, with D maybe TRBD2 (7 bases). V shed 5 bases and J shed 5 bases, with 18 bases lying between them. The CDR3 has 15 amino acids. CDR1 is SGHTA, CDR2 FQGNSA, per germline.

The table lists this clone with a few counts. This chain connects TRBV5-1 to TRBJ1-4; D call uncertain. Germline V gives CDR1 SGHRS, CDR2 YFSETQ. The V and J ends lost 5 bases and 8 bases respectively, with 13 bases between them. The CDR3 is made up of 13 amino acids. CDR3 nucleotide sequence: TGCGCCAGCAGTCAATCGGTTCGGGAAAAACTGTTTTTT. Its protein product is CASSQSVREKLFF.

The chain carries TRBV4-3 and TRBJ1-2, with a tentative D call TRBD1 (5 bases). The germline gives CDR1 LGHNA, CDR2 YSLEER. Trimming took 0 bases from V and 4 from J, leaving 9 bases between them. The CDR3 spans 14 residues. The DNA for the CDR3 is TGCGCCAGCAGCCAAGAATCCAGGGCCTATGGCTACACCTTC. This sequence encodes CASSQESRAYGYTF.

The chain employs TRBV5-6 and TRBJ2-3; D remains unclear. The V end lost 0 bases, the J end lost 2 bases, and 4 bases lay between the germline ends. The germline V gene has CDR1 SGHDT and CDR2 YYEEEE. The CDR3 extends over 13 amino acids. DNA of the CDR3: TGTGCCAGCAGCTTGGGGACCACAGATACGCAGTATTTT. It codes for CASSLGTTDTQYF.

The sample holds one count of this clone. The chain couples TRBV21-1 to TRBJ2-7; whether TRBD1, the table's D call, matches the DNA was not checked. TRBV21-1 is designated a pseudogene. The CDR3 totals 16 residues. CDR3 protein: CASSKGGEQGGREQYF. CDR3 DNA: TGTGCCAGCAGCAAAGGAGGAGAACAGGGGGGTCGGGAGCAGTACTTC.

This chain connects TRBV19 to TRBJ2-3; the D gene is possibly TRBD2 (7 bases). Germline CDR1 and CDR2: LNHDA and SQIVND (reference sequence). This CDR3 region has 15 residues. Trimming cost V 7 bases and J 8 bases, with 22 bases left between them. CDR3 in DNA: TGTGCCAGTATGGGGGCTAGCGGAGTGGTTGGTACGCAGTATTTT. Translated, it gives CASMGASGVVGTQYF.

The CDR3 DNA sequence: TGTGCCAGCCGGGTTACCGACCCTGACTACGAGCAGTACTTC. Amino acids: CASRVTDPDYEQYF. V is TRBV28 and J is TRBJ2-7; D call uncertain. V was pared by 8 bases and J by 3 bases, with 17 bases between. Germline CDR1 MDHEN, CDR2 SYDVKM. The length of the CDR3 is 14 residues. The full variable domain, in which reference TRBV28 and TRBJ2-7 provide the parts outside the CDR3, is DVKVTQSSRYLVKRTGEKVFLECVQDMDHENMFWYRQDPGLGLRLIYFSYDVKMKEKGDIPEGYSVSREKKERFSLILESASTNQTSMYLCASRVTDPDYEQYFGPGTRLTVT.

The V call is TRBV9, the J call TRBJ1-3; 10 nucleotides match TRBD1. The CDR3 has 16 residues. Germline loops: CDR1 SGDLS, CDR2 YYNGEE. V dropped 4 bases and J dropped 3; count of bases not matched to a gene: 7. The CDR3 coding sequence is TGTGCCAGCAGCTTGACAGGGGGCTCGAGTGGAAACACCATATATTTT. This encodes CASSLTGGSSGNTIYF.

The rearrangement uses TRBV10-3 and TRBJ1-4, with D possibly matching TRBD1 (6 bases). The V end lost 4 bases, the J end lost 7 bases, and 16 bases lay between the germline ends. The germline CDR1 and CDR2 sequences are ENHRY and SYGVKD. CDR3 length: 15 residues. The CDR3: CAISASGDSAEKLFF. The CDR3 DNA reads TGTGCCATCAGTGCTTCAGGGGATTCGGCTGAAAAACTGTTTTTT.

The chain links TRBV5-4 to TRBJ2-1; TRBD2 is a possible D gene (5 bases). Germline CDR1 and CDR2: SGHNT and YYREEE (reference sequence). CDR3 length: 14 amino acids. V lost 4 bases to trimming and J lost 12 bases, with 20 bases between them. The CDR3 is CASSPPGYGHGQFF. CDR3 nucleotides: TGTGCCAGCAGCCCGCCGGGATATGGGCATGGGCAGTTCTTC.